These 19 T cell receptor beta chains were all obtained from the same sample, sequenced in a study of glioma-infiltrating T cells. TCR alpha and beta CDR3 regions were amplified from RNA using iRepertoire nested multiplex PCR. One entry per CDR3 protein, called by TCRdb with MiXCR from the multiplex PCR reads. The table includes about 17,000 distinct CDR3 sequences, roughly 60% detected once. What was sequenced was glioma tissue, nonneoplastic brain tissue, or PBMCs (not recorded which). These receptors all come from a human donor with low-grade glioma or glioblastoma, undergoing nonglioma brain surgery, or in good health (not recorded which).

As to this clonotype: A much larger clone sits a single nucleotide away, making a read error possible. V gene TRBV7-2 combines with J gene TRBJ2-3, with D possibly being TRBD1 (5 bases). The length of the CDR3 is 14 residues. The V gene lost 9 bases and the J gene lost 0 bases, with 13 bases spanning the gap. CDR1 is SGHTA and CDR2 is FQGNSA in the germline V gene. This CDR3 is CARARAGSTDTQYF. The CDR3 nucleotides are TGTGCCAGAGCAAGGGCAGGGAGCACAGATACGCAGTATTTT.

The CDR3 sequence is CASSWIAGVYEQYF. The CDR3 DNA reads as TGTGCCAGCTCCTGGATAGCGGGAGTCTACGAGCAGTACTTC. J is TRBJ2-7 and V is TRBV28; 9 bases are shared with TRBD2. Trimming removed 8 bases from V and 3 bases from J; junction bases left unmatched: 8. Germline values: CDR1 MDHEN, CDR2 SYDVKM. This CDR3 comprises 14 residues.

In this sample, this clonotype turned up a few times. This sequence joins TRBV6-2 or TRBV6-3 and TRBJ1-1, with D unresolved. The CDR3 totals 12 residues. Trimming cost V 6 bases and J 2 bases, with 7 bases left between them. Germline V CDR1 and CDR2: MNHEY, SVGEGT. The CDR3 spells CASSKGNTEAFF. CDR3 DNA: TGTGCCAGCAGCAAGGGAAACACTGAAGCTTTCTTT.

The chain carries TRBV2 and TRBJ2-1; TRBD2 matches at 11 bases. Germline CDR1 and CDR2: SNHLY and FYNNEI. The CDR3 spans 15 residues. The J segment lost 4 bases and the V segment lost 5 bases, leaving 4 bases of the junction unmatched. DNA of the CDR3: TGTGCCAGCAGTATTAGCGGGGGGGCTTACAATGAGCAGTTCTTC. It translates to CASSISGGAYNEQFF.

Only a few counts were recorded for this clonotype. V is TRBV19 and J is TRBJ2-3; 9 positions agree with TRBD2. Germline CDR1 is LNHDA and CDR2 is SQIVND (reference sequence). This CDR3 comprises 14 residues. V was pared by 9 bases and J by 4 bases, with 8 bases of the junction left unmatched. The CDR3 region is CASRASGTADTQYF. For the CDR3, the DNA is TGTGCCAGCCGAGCTAGCGGGACAGCAGATACGCAGTATTTT.

With regard to this clonotype: As the CDR3 is not closed by the conserved phenylalanine or tryptophan, this likely results from a read error. This sequence joins TRBV6-2 or TRBV6-3 and TRBJ2-7, with 8 bases identical to TRBD2. Losses at the gene ends were 2 bases for V and 2 bases for J; bases not matched to a gene: 5. Germline CDR1 and CDR2: MNHEY and SVGEGT. This CDR3 has 15 amino acids. The CDR3 DNA is TGTGCCAGCAGTTACGCTCTGCGGGAGGCCTACGAGCAGTACCTC. It encodes CASSYALREAYEQYL.

The chain joins TRBV27 to TRBJ1-5; TRBD1 agrees at 7 bases. This CDR3 is 13 amino acids long. V lost 6 bases, J lost 7 bases, and 6 bases stayed unmatched. CDR1 is MNHEY, CDR2 SMNVEV, per germline (reference sequence). The CDR3 spells CASSLQGWQPQHF. CDR3 sequence (DNA): TGTGCCAGCAGCCTACAGGGGTGGCAGCCCCAGCATTTT.

J is TRBJ1-5 and V is TRBV20-1; maybe TRBD1 (5 bases). V lost 1 base and J 0 bases, leaving 13 bases between the germline ends. Germline V gives CDR1 DFQATT, CDR2 SNEGSKA (reference sequence). The CDR3 is made up of 16 amino acids. CDR3 region: CSARVEGRYSNQPQHF. DNA of the CDR3: TGCAGTGCTAGAGTGGAGGGACGTTATAGCAATCAGCCCCAGCATTTT.

The chain uses TRBV20-1 and TRBJ2-5; tentatively, D is TRBD2 (6 bases). From germline, CDR1 is DFQATT and CDR2 SNEGSKA (reference sequence). V lost 1 base and J 4 bases, leaving 10 bases between the germline ends. This CDR3 spans 13 amino acids. The CDR3 reads CSARVASVETQYF. CDR3 bases: TGCAGTGCTAGAGTCGCTAGCGTAGAGACCCAGTACTTC.

The chain links TRBV28 to TRBJ1-1; D perhaps matches TRBD1 (5 bases). The CDR3 has 14 residues. Germline V gene sequence: CDR1 MDHEN, CDR2 SYDVKM. Trimming removed 5 bases at V and 4 bases at J, with 14 bases between. CDR3 residues: CASSPHRTATEAFF. CDR3 in DNA: TGTGCCAGCAGTCCCCACAGGACGGCCACTGAAGCTTTCTTT.

The genes are TRBV28 and TRBJ1-6, with D possibly TRBD1 on 6 matching bases. V lost 5 bases, J lost 13 bases, and 12 bases lay in between. Looked up from germline, CDR1 is MDHEN and CDR2 is SYDVKM. This CDR3 spans 12 amino acids. In DNA, the CDR3 is TGTGCCAGCAGTCCCGGGGGGCCTCCCCTCCACTTT. Its translation: CASSPGGPPLHF.

J is TRBJ2-1 and V is TRBV27; no clear D. Between the trimmed V and J ends, which lost 4 bases and 7 bases, there was a span of 17 bases. The germline V gene encodes CDR1 MNHEY and CDR2 SMNVEV (reference sequence). The length of the CDR3 is 15 residues. CDR3: CASSYLARTLNEQFF. CDR3 in DNA: TGTGCCAGCAGTTACCTGGCTAGGACCTTGAATGAGCAGTTCTTC.

A remark on this clonotype: A much more abundant neighbour one base away suggests this may be a read error. CDR3 in DNA: TGTGCCAGCAGCTGGGACACCTACGAGCAGTACTTC. It encodes CASSWDTYEQYF. The chain joins TRBV6-2 or TRBV6-3 to TRBJ2-7; TRBD1 might be the D (6 bases). In germline, CDR1 is MNHEY, CDR2 SVGEGT. Trimming stripped 6 bases from V and 2 bases from J, with 8 bases between. This CDR3 has 12 amino acids.

The chain couples TRBV7-9 to TRBJ2-1; D uncertain. The V and J ends lost 0 bases and 9 bases respectively, with 3 bases between them. Germline CDR1 and CDR2: SEHNR and FQNEAQ (reference sequence). CDR3 length: 11 amino acids. CDR3 region: CASSLAGEQFF. CDR3 coding DNA: TGTGCCAGCAGCTTAGCGGGTGAGCAGTTCTTC.

This CDR3 reads CASGRGRNQPQHF. CDR3 DNA sequence: TGTGCCAGCGGGCGGGGTAGAAATCAGCCCCAGCATTTT. The chain combines TRBV28 with TRBJ1-5; D call uncertain. CDR1 is MDHEN and CDR2 is SYDVKM in the germline V gene. CDR3 length: 13 residues. Trimming cost V 8 bases and J 4 bases, with 12 bases left between them.

A word on this clonotype: A read error may be the cause here, since a much bigger clone is one base away. This chain joins TRBV2 and TRBJ1-5; 7 bases match TRBD1. Looked up from germline, CDR1 is SNHLY and CDR2 is FYNNEI. The CDR3 sequence is 13 residues long. Trimming took 9 bases from V and 2 from J; bases not matched to a gene: 4. The CDR3 coding sequence is TGTGCCAGAGGACAGGTCGGCAATCAGCCCCAGCATTTT. Protein product: CARGQVGNQPQHF.

This rearrangement joins TRBV4-3 to TRBJ2-3; D ambiguous. The V and J ends lost 7 bases and 10 bases respectively, with 24 bases between them. Germline CDR1 and CDR2: LGHNA and YSLEER. This CDR3 comprises 15 residues. This CDR3 reads CASNREQRVKGAQYF. The CDR3, as DNA: TGCGCCAGCAACCGAGAACAGAGAGTTAAGGGTGCGCAGTATTTT.

The chain links TRBV6-1 to TRBJ1-1; D remains ambiguous. V shed 5 bases and J shed 2 bases, with 15 bases lying between them. The CDR3 is 15 residues long. Germline V gene lookup returns CDR1 MNHNS and CDR2 SASEGT. Here the CDR3 reads CASSSNSGINTEAFF. Here the CDR3 DNA reads TGTGCCAGCAGTTCGAACTCCGGGATCAACACTGAAGCTTTCTTT.

This clonotype appeared once. This chain connects TRBV28 to TRBJ2-3; 7 bases agree with TRBD1. CDR1 is MDHEN and CDR2 is SYDVKM in the germline V gene. V trimming: 6 bases; J trimming: 2 bases; junction bases outside the gene matches: 8. The CDR3 is 15 residues long. CDR3 amino acids: CASSSRQGYTDTQYF. CDR3 sequence (DNA): TGTGCCAGCAGCTCGCGACAGGGTTACACAGATACGCAGTATTTT.